The 5 T cell receptor beta chains below were found in one sample sequenced in a study of shared clonotypes between healthy human individuals. The protocol was immunoSEQ multiplex PCR, while the TCRdb copy is restricted to in-frame clones and leaves out a portion. The sample shows millions of clones, 85% to 95% of them seen only once. The sample taken for sequencing was naive CD4+ T cells from PBMCs. The sample's subset: CD45RA+ positively selected. These receptors originate from a man younger than 35 in good health. Some clones in this sample may be carry-over from other donors' samples.

The rearrangement joins TRBV6-1 to TRBJ2-4; D unresolved. V was trimmed by 3 bases and J by 5 bases, leaving 14 bases between them. The CDR3 consists of 15 residues. The V gene's germline CDR1 is MNHNS and CDR2 SASEGT. CDR3 region: CASSEWASTQNIQYF. CDR3 coding DNA: TGTGCCAGCAGTGAGTGGGCCTCAACCCAAAACATTCAGTACTTC.

The chain employs TRBV29-1 and TRBJ2-2, with 7 bases fitting TRBD2. From germline, CDR1 is SQVTM and CDR2 ANQGSEA. The J segment lost 2 bases and the V segment lost 7 bases, leaving 7 bases of the junction unmatched. The CDR3 is 14 amino acids. CDR3 region: CSAGLLLNTGELFF. Written as DNA, the CDR3 is TGCAGCGCGGGACTACTTCTAAACACCGGGGAGCTGTTTTTT.

The chain has TRBV7-8 and TRBJ2-4; no firm D call. Per germline, CDR1 SGHVS and CDR2 FQNEAQ. Deletions cut 1 base from V and 0 bases from J, with 16 bases between. The CDR3 has 18 residues. The CDR3 is CASSLEFGDGRAKNIQYF. In DNA form, the CDR3 reads TGTGCCAGCAGCTTAGAATTCGGAGATGGTAGAGCCAAAAACATTCAGTACTTC.

The chain employs TRBV19 and TRBJ1-4; 8 positions match TRBD1. Trimming took 3 bases from V and 3 from J; bases not matched to a gene: 3. The germline V gene encodes CDR1 LNHDA and CDR2 SQIVND (reference sequence). The CDR3 is 15 residues long. CDR3 coding DNA: TGTGCCAGTAGTATCCAGGGGGCGGCTAATGAAAAACTGTTTTTT. It yields the protein CASSIQGAANEKLFF. The full variable domain, in which reference TRBV19 and TRBJ1-4 provide the parts outside the CDR3, is DGGITQSPKYLFRKEGQNVTLSCEQNLNHDAMYWYRQDPGQGLRLIYYSQIVNDFQKGDIAEGYSVSREKKESFPLTVTSAQKNPTAFYLCASSIQGAANEKLFFGSGTQLSVL.

In this sample, this clone turned up once. The J gene is TRBJ1-1, the V gene TRBV19; 7 bases line up with TRBD1. Germline V gene data show CDR1 as LNHDA and CDR2 as SQIVND (reference sequence). The CDR3 contains 15 residues. The J segment lost 2 bases and the V segment lost 7 bases, leaving 10 bases of the junction unmatched. The CDR3 DNA reads as TGTGCCAGTATCCGGACAGGAGGCCTAAACACTGAAGCTTTCTTT. Its translation: CASIRTGGLNTEAFF.